This passage covers 5 T cell receptor beta chains from one sample sequenced in a study of T-cell memory formation after mild COVID-19. Via MiXCR, TCRdb re-called the 5' RACE reads, giving one row per CDR3 protein. The sample shows 530,000 or so distinct CDR3 sequences, around 15% of them seen only once. Sequencing input: PBMCs or a T cell subset sorted from them (not recorded which). The source of these receptors is an adult woman who had mild COVID-19 (a few samples of this study predate the infection). Cell type and time point are not known.

This chain connects TRBV6-1 to TRBJ2-3, with TRBD1 as a possible D gene (7 bases). V lost 6 bases to trimming and J lost 8 bases, with 24 bases between them. Germline V gene lookup returns CDR1 MNHNS and CDR2 SASEGT. This CDR3 contains 16 residues. In DNA form, the CDR3 reads TGTGCCAGCAGCGTGACATCCGGTGCGCAGGGGGGTACGCAGTATTTT. Translation gives CASSVTSGAQGGTQYF.

This clonotype was detected ten times or more. V gene TRBV7-9 combines with J gene TRBJ2-3; no clear D gene. Germline loops: CDR1 SEHNR, CDR2 FQNEAQ (reference sequence). The CDR3 loop spans 14 amino acids. The V gene lost 5 bases and the J gene lost 0 bases, with 9 bases spanning the gap. CDR3 protein: CASSPFGSTDTQYF. Here the CDR3 DNA reads TGTGCCAGCAGCCCATTCGGGAGCACAGATACGCAGTATTTT.

This clonotype was observed a handful of times. The rearrangement joins TRBV15 to TRBJ1-1; D is uncertain. Trimming cost V 3 bases and J 0 bases, with 5 bases left between them. CDR3 length: 13 amino acids. Per germline, CDR1 LNHNV and CDR2 YYDKDF (reference sequence). CDR3 in DNA: TGTGCCACCAGCAGCGCATTGAACACTGAAGCTTTCTTT. It is translated as CATSSALNTEAFF.

The V and J genes are TRBV7-9 and TRBJ2-3, with TRBD2 identical over 10 bases. The CDR3 sequence is 16 residues long. The germline V gene encodes CDR1 SEHNR and CDR2 FQNEAQ (reference sequence). The J segment lost 3 bases and the V segment lost 3 bases, leaving 6 bases of the junction unmatched. The CDR3 DNA reads as TGTGCCAGCAGCTTTATGGAGCGGGAGGGAACAGATACGCAGTATTTT. As protein: CASSFMEREGTDTQYF.

This clonotype was recorded a few times. The chain carries TRBV7-3 and TRBJ2-1; D ambiguous. CDR1 and CDR2 (germline): SGHTA, FQGTGA. This CDR3 is 17 amino acids long. Trimming left V 1 base short and J 0 bases short, with 13 bases between. The CDR3 region is CASSLIGGTSSYNEQFF. Here the CDR3 DNA reads TGTGCCAGCAGCTTAATAGGCGGTACGAGCTCCTACAATGAGCAGTTCTTC.